Each of the 19 T cell receptor beta chains below was sequenced from the same sample in a study of T cells in Graves' hyperthyroidism and ophthalmopathy. What was amplified from RNA transcripts were TCR beta CDR3 regions. Using the HTBI primer set, a first-round RT-PCR was run on the TCR CDR3. MiXCR, applied by TCRdb to the multiplex PCR reads, yields one record per CDR3 protein. This table has under 700,000 distinct CDR3 sequences, approximately 15% appearing once. The sequenced sample was blood. The receptor source for this set is a woman under 30 with Graves' hyperthyroidism.

As regards this clonotype: Possible read error: a much larger clone is one base away. This chain connects TRBV25-1 to TRBJ2-7, with 11 bases aligning to TRBD2. Looked up from germline, CDR1 is MGHDK and CDR2 is SYGVNS. The trim removed 6 bases at V and 6 bases at J, leaving 7 bases unmatched. The CDR3 is 14 amino acids. The DNA for the CDR3 is TGTGCCAGCAGAGCCACTAGCGGGGGCAGCGAGCAGTACTTC. Residues: CASRATSGGSEQYF.

Points on this clonotype: A much larger clone lies a single base off, so this may be a read error. Lacking the conserved final phenylalanine or tryptophan, this CDR3 likely reflects a read error. The chain is built from TRBV11-2 and TRBJ1-1, with TRBD1 identical over 10 bases. With V trimmed by 5 bases and J by 1 base, 16 bases remained unmatched. Germline-derived CDR1 and CDR2 are SGHAT and FQNNGV. This CDR3 comprises 19 residues. CDR3 nucleotides: TGTGCCAGCAGCGCACGCCCCCCGGGACAGGGGACAAGGAACACTGAAGCTTTCCTT. Translation: CASSARPPGQGTRNTEAFL.

The table lists this clonotype with a few counts. The CDR3 here is CASSYSGTSGNEQFF. CDR3 nucleotides: TGTGCCAGCAGTTACTCTGGGACTAGCGGCAATGAGCAGTTCTTC. The chain combines TRBV6-6 with TRBJ2-1; TRBD2 matches 11 bases. The CDR3 runs to 15 residues. Germline values: CDR1 MNHNY, CDR2 SVGAGI (reference sequence). V gave up 0 bases and J gave up 6 bases; unmatched junction bases: 1.

This clonotype was recorded a few times. The chain carries TRBV24-1 and TRBJ1-5; TRBD1 might be the D (5 bases). This CDR3 spans 14 amino acids. V gave up 1 base and J gave up 4 bases, with 7 bases separating them. Germline CDR1 and CDR2: KGHDR and SFDVKD. CDR3 sequence reads: CATSDLGVNQPQHF. CDR3 DNA: TGTGCCACCAGTGATTTAGGGGTAAATCAGCCCCAGCATTTT.

This clonotype was seen more than once but under ten times. The rearrangement links TRBV12-3 or TRBV12-4 to TRBJ2-1; D unresolved. CDR3 length: 10 amino acids. The V end was cut by 6 bases, the J end by 9 bases, with 6 bases between. The CDR3, as DNA: TGTGCCAGCAGGGGCCCTGAGCAGTTCTTC. Its translation: CASRGPEQFF.

The chain couples TRBV5-1 to TRBJ2-2, with D possibly being TRBD2 (5 bases). Trimming shortened V by 4 bases and J by 7 bases, and 11 bases separated the two germline ends. CDR1 and CDR2 (germline): SGHRS, YFSETQ. The CDR3 is made up of 13 amino acids. The CDR3 reads CASSVDFNGELFF. The CDR3 nucleotides read TGCGCCAGCAGCGTGGACTTCAACGGGGAGCTGTTTTTT.

This clonotype was counted many times. The chain carries TRBV5-4 and TRBJ1-1; no definite D call. This CDR3 is 14 amino acids long. Germline assignment: CDR1 SGHNT and CDR2 YYREEE (reference sequence). Deletions cut 4 bases from V and 3 bases from J, with 13 bases between. In DNA, the CDR3 is TGTGCCAGCAGCCCTGCCCGGTGGGACACTGAAGCTTTCTTT. Translation gives CASSPARWDTEAFF.

This clonotype was picked up a small number of times. The chain has TRBV6-1 and TRBJ2-5, with D possibly matching TRBD1 (5 bases). The V and J ends lost 6 bases and 5 bases respectively, with 19 bases between them. The CDR3 extends over 15 amino acids. The germline V gene encodes CDR1 MNHNS and CDR2 SASEGT. The CDR3 nucleotides are TGTGCCAGCAGCATTGGACAATTGAGGCGGGAGACCCAGTACTTC. It encodes CASSIGQLRRETQYF.

This clonotype was seen only a few times. The V gene is TRBV12-3 or TRBV12-4, the J gene TRBJ1-5; 7 bases map to TRBD1. Germline trimming cut 7 bases from V and 6 bases from J; bases unmatched to any gene: 9. This CDR3 is built from 14 residues. CDR3 sequence: CASTGDSFSQPQHF. The CDR3 nucleotides read TGTGCCAGCACCGGGGACAGTTTCTCTCAGCCCCAGCATTTT.

There are many counts of this clonotype. The CDR3 reads CASSTWTSGETQYF. Here the CDR3 DNA reads TGTGCCAGCAGCACCTGGACTAGCGGAGAGACCCAGTACTTC. This chain connects TRBV3-1 to TRBJ2-5, with 10 bases aligning to TRBD2. Germline values: CDR1 LGHDT, CDR2 YNNKEL (reference sequence). CDR3 length equals 14 residues. The junction had 4 bases not matched to a gene; V was cut back by 5 bases and J by 4 bases.

Ten or more counts support this clonotype. This chain uses TRBV24-1 with TRBJ2-1; 7 nucleotides line up with TRBD1. Trimming at V came to 2 bases and at J to 7 bases, leaving 13 bases not matched to a gene. The CDR3 is 17 residues long. Germline V CDR1 and CDR2: KGHDR, SFDVKD. DNA of the CDR3: TGTGCCACCAGTGATTCCCCGGACAGGAAGGGAAGGAATGAGCAGTTCTTC. Translating gives CATSDSPDRKGRNEQFF.

V gene TRBV2 combines with J gene TRBJ2-1, with TRBD2 identical over 8 bases. The J call is doubtful: the DNA matches TRBJ2-7 better. The CDR3 runs 14 residues. From germline, CDR1 is SNHLY and CDR2 FYNNEI. The CDR3 DNA reads as TGTGCCGCCAGCAGCAGCGGGAGAGGCAATGAGCAGTACTTC. Its translation: CAASSSGRGNEQYF.

This clonotype was seen repeatedly, ten times or more. The chain couples TRBV5-1 to TRBJ1-2; possibly TRBD1 for D (6 bases). The CDR3 extends over 16 amino acids. Trimming shortened V by 0 bases and J by 4 bases, and 16 bases separated the two germline ends. CDR1 SGHRS and CDR2 YFSETQ come from the germline V gene. DNA of the CDR3: TGCGCCAGCAGCTTGGTTCGGGGGCGCGATGTCTATGGCTACACCTTC. Residues: CASSLVRGRDVYGYTF.

This clonotype was picked up many times. The gene calls are TRBV7-2 and TRBJ1-6; 7 bases match TRBD1. Germline V gene data show CDR1 as SGHTA and CDR2 as FQGNSA. This CDR3 region has 16 residues. V was pared by 6 bases and J by 7 bases, with 12 bases of the junction left unmatched. DNA of the CDR3: TGTGCCAGCAGTTCAGAAGCGACAGGGAAAAATTCACCCCTCCACTTT. Translation gives CASSSEATGKNSPLHF.

With regard to this clonotype: A much larger clone differs by one base, so this may be a read error. The chain couples TRBV28 to TRBJ2-7; weak D call: TRBD2 (5 bases). Trimming pared 5 bases from V and 10 bases from J, leaving 21 bases between. From germline, CDR1 is MDHEN and CDR2 SYDVKM. The CDR3 contains 14 residues. The CDR3 is CASSVPSGLREQYF. The DNA of the CDR3 is TGTGCCAGCAGTGTACCCTCCGGACTCCGAGAACAGTACTTC.

This clonotype showed up many times. The chain combines TRBV27 with TRBJ2-7; 8 bases match TRBD1. This CDR3 is built from 15 residues. Germline trimming cut 5 bases from V and 3 bases from J; bases unmatched to any gene: 9. Looked up from germline, CDR1 is MNHEY and CDR2 is SMNVEV (reference sequence). Here the CDR3 DNA reads TGTGCCAGCAGTCCCACCGGGACAGGATTCTACGAGCAGTACTTC. Protein product: CASSPTGTGFYEQYF.

There are a few counts of this clonotype. The rearrangement joins TRBV19 to TRBJ1-1; D is perhaps TRBD1 (6 bases). CDR3 size: 13 residues. Germline CDR1 reads LNHDA; CDR2 reads SQIVND (reference sequence). Trimming took 4 bases from V and 8 from J, leaving 14 bases between them. This CDR3 reads CASSNGQFLEAFF. Here the CDR3 DNA reads TGTGCCAGTAGTAATGGACAGTTCCTGGAAGCTTTCTTT.

This clonotype was observed a few times. CDR3 sequence: CASSLGYGGGSANEQFF. The CDR3 DNA reads as TGCGCCAGCAGCTTGGGATATGGAGGCGGGAGTGCCAATGAGCAGTTCTTC. The V gene is TRBV5-1, the J gene TRBJ2-1; 7 bases are a match to TRBD2. CDR1 is SGHRS, CDR2 YFSETQ, per germline. V dropped 0 bases and J dropped 6; count of bases not matched to a gene: 12. The CDR3 consists of 17 residues. The variable domain in full, completed from reference TRBV5-1 and TRBJ2-1, reads KAGVTQTPRYLIKTRGQQVTLSCSPISGHRSVSWYQQTPGQGLQFLFEYFSETQRNKGNFPGRFSGRQFSNSRSEMNVSTLELGDSALYLCASSLGYGGGSANEQFFGPGTRLTVL.

This clonotype was counted only a few times. V gene TRBV7-8 combines with J gene TRBJ1-4; weak D call: TRBD1 (6 bases). Germline V gives CDR1 SGHVS, CDR2 FQNEAQ. Trimming took 5 bases from V and 2 from J, leaving 12 bases between them. This CDR3 has 15 residues. The CDR3 DNA reads TGTGCCAGCAGCGGATTGGGGGGCACTAATGAAAAACTGTTTTTT. It translates to CASSGLGGTNEKLFF.